These 13 T cell receptor beta chains share one sample of origin, sequenced in a study of CDR3 diversity in severe acne. One entry per CDR3 protein results from TCRdb running MiXCR on the PCR reads. The sample gives approximately 79,000 distinct CDR3 sequences, about 48% of which show up once; 10% is in the top ten. The sample was blood. The receptors derive from a male donor in good health, serving as a control.

The sample holds one count of this clonotype. This rearrangement joins TRBV7-9 to TRBJ2-7; D not certain. Germline CDR1 is SEHNR and CDR2 is FQNEAQ (reference sequence). V lost 2 bases, J lost 12 bases, and 17 bases lay in between. This CDR3 is built from 13 residues. In DNA form, the CDR3 reads TGTGCCAGCAGCTTACGCGTTGGTGAGACCCTGTACTTC. Translation gives CASSLRVGETLYF.

The J gene is TRBJ1-1, the V gene TRBV19; TRBD1 matches at 9 bases. Trimming cost V 9 bases and J 4 bases; bases outside gene matches: 15. Germline lookup yields CDR1 LNHDA and CDR2 SQIVND (reference sequence). The CDR3 has 16 residues. This chain's CDR3 is CASSVVPQGAGTEAFF. For the CDR3, the DNA is TGTGCCAGCAGCGTAGTCCCACAGGGGGCCGGCACTGAAGCTTTCTTT.

The rearrangement uses TRBV2 and TRBJ2-7; TRBD1 matches at 9 bases. Germline-derived CDR1 and CDR2 are SNHLY and FYNNEI. The CDR3 runs 15 residues. The ends lost 3 bases at V and 3 bases at J; junction bases unmatched: 6. The chain's CDR3 is CASSESGQGNYEQYF. Written as DNA, the CDR3 is TGTGCCAGCAGTGAGTCGGGACAGGGAAACTACGAGCAGTACTTC. The whole variable domain, remainder taken from reference TRBV2 and TRBJ2-7, is EPEVTQTPSHQVTQMGQEVILRCVPISNHLYFYWYRQILGQKVEFLVSFYNNEISEKSEIFDDQFSVERPDGSNFTLKIRSTKLEDSAMYFCASSESGQGNYEQYFGPGTRLTVT.

V usage is TRBV20-1 and J usage is TRBJ1-2; D might be TRBD1 (5 bases). The CDR3 has 12 amino acids. The V gene's germline CDR1 is DFQATT and CDR2 SNEGSKA (reference sequence). V was trimmed by 4 bases and J by 2 bases, leaving 8 bases between them. In DNA, the CDR3 is TGCAGTGCTAACAAGGGGAACTATGGCTACACCTTC. As protein: CSANKGNYGYTF.

This chain connects TRBV7-9 to TRBJ2-7, with D perhaps TRBD2 (6 bases). Germline V gene lookup returns CDR1 SEHNR and CDR2 FQNEAQ (reference sequence). V was pared by 2 bases and J by 3 bases, with 17 bases between. The length of the CDR3 is 16 residues. The CDR3 bases are TGTGCCAGCAGCTTAATGTCAGTGGGAGGAAACTACGAGCAGTACTTC. As protein: CASSLMSVGGNYEQYF. Together with reference TRBV7-9 and TRBJ2-7, the CDR3 gives the full variable domain: DTGVSQNPRHKITKRGQNVTFRCDPISEHNRLYWYRQTLGQGPEFLTYFQNEAQLEKSRLLSDRFSAERPKGSFSTLEIQRTEQGDSAMYLCASSLMSVGGNYEQYFGPGTRLTVT.

This clonotype was seen only once. At one of its ends the junction is not consistent with the germline gene, which may arise from a read error. The chain uses TRBV10-3 and TRBJ2-7; the D gene is possibly TRBD2 (5 bases). CDR1 is ENHRY and CDR2 is SYGVKD in the germline V gene. The CDR3 is 12 amino acids. This chain's CDR3 is CASSEAGYEQYF. DNA for the CDR3: TGTGCCAGCAGTGAGGCGGGCTACGAGCAGTACTTC.

Worth noting for this clonotype: One junction end does not reproduce the germline sequence, and a read error may be involved. The rearrangement links TRBV24-1 to TRBJ2-7, with 8 bases lining up with TRBD2. The V gene's germline CDR1 is KGHDR and CDR2 SFDVKD. The CDR3 length is 12 residues. CDR3 loop: CASSSGGTEQYF. The CDR3 DNA follows: TGTGCCAGCAGTTCGGGAGGGACGGAGCAGTACTTC.

This clonotype turned up a few times. The gene calls are TRBV12-3 or TRBV12-4 and TRBJ1-4; D possibly corresponds to TRBD1 (5 bases). The CDR3 runs 16 residues. Trimming removed 0 bases from V and 8 bases from J, with 16 bases in between. CDR3 amino acids: CASSLAGGGVEEKLFF. The CDR3 coding sequence is TGTGCCAGCAGTTTAGCCGGGGGAGGAGTAGAAGAAAAACTGTTTTTT.

This chain links TRBV11-1 with TRBJ2-7; TRBD2 is a possible D gene (6 bases). The CDR3 length is 13 residues. Germline CDR1 SGHAT, CDR2 FQDESV (reference sequence). V dropped 7 bases and J dropped 2 bases, with 12 bases sitting between them. The CDR3 DNA follows: TGTGCCAGCAATACTTGGGGGGCCTACGAGCAGTACTTC. Translation: CASNTWGAYEQYF.

The chain links TRBV20-1 to TRBJ2-3, with TRBD1 matching 7 bases. The CDR3 is 13 amino acids. Per the germline V gene, CDR1 is DFQATT and CDR2 is SNEGSKA (reference sequence). V lost 6 bases and J lost 2; bases outside the gene matches: 5. The CDR3 region is CSATTGITDTQYF. The CDR3, as DNA: TGCAGTGCAACGACAGGGATCACAGATACGCAGTATTTT.

This clonotype was seen at least ten times. The V gene is TRBV6-6, the J gene TRBJ2-7; 7 bases are a match to TRBD2. Germline CDR1 reads MNHNY; CDR2 reads SVGAGI (reference sequence). J gave up 0 bases and V 7 bases, and 3 bases lay outside the gene matches. The CDR3 loop spans 13 amino acids. The CDR3 nucleotides are TGTGCCAGCATCGCGGGGGACTCCTACGAGCAGTACTTC. It is translated as CASIAGDSYEQYF.

At least ten counts were recorded for this clonotype. The chain joins TRBV5-1 to TRBJ2-7, with D tentatively TRBD1 (6 bases). Looked up from germline, CDR1 is SGHRS and CDR2 is YFSETQ. V gave up 1 base and J gave up 2 bases, with 10 bases separating them. There are 14 residues in the CDR3. The CDR3: CASSLPGDTYEQYF. The CDR3 coding sequence is TGCGCCAGCAGCTTGCCAGGGGACACCTACGAGCAGTACTTC.

This clonotype was counted at least ten times. The V gene is TRBV14, the J gene TRBJ2-7; TRBD1 or TRBD2 may be the D gene (6 bases each). CDR3 size: 16 residues. The germline V gene encodes CDR1 SGHDN and CDR2 FVKESK. V gave up 0 bases and J gave up 5 bases, with 17 bases separating them. The chain's CDR3 is CASSQDWWGAPHEQYF. The CDR3, as DNA: TGTGCCAGCAGCCAAGATTGGTGGGGGGCGCCCCACGAGCAGTACTTC.